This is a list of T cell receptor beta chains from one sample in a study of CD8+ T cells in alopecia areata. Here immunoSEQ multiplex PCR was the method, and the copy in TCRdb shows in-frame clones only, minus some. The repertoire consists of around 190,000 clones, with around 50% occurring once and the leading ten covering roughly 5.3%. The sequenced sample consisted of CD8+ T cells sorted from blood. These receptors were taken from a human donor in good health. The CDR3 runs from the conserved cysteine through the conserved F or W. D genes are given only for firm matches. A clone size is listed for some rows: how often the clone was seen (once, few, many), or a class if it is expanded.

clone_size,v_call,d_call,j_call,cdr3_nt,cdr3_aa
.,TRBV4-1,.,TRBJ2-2,TGCGCCAGCAGCTTACAGGGGAACACCGGGGAGCTGTTTTTT,CASSLQGNTGELFF
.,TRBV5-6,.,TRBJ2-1,TGTGCCAGCAGCTTGGGGGACAATGAGCAGTTCTTC,CASSLGDNEQFF
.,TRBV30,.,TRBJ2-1,TGTGCCTGGGGGACAATAACCTACAATGAGCAGTTCTTC,CAWGTITYNEQFF
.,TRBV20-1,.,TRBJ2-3,TGCAGTGCTACCGACTACCGGGAGCTGTATTTT,CSATDYRELYF
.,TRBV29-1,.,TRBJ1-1,TGCAGCGTTGGGCCAGTCGCTGAAGCTTTCTTT,CSVGPVAEAFF
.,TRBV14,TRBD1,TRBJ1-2,TGTGCCAGCAGCCAAGAGTACAGGGGGAACTATGGCTACACCTTC,CASSQEYRGNYGYTF
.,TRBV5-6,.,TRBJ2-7,TGTGCCAGCAGTTCCGGGTTCACCTACGAGCAGTACTTC,CASSSGFTYEQYF
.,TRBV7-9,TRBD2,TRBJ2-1,TGTGCCAGCAGCTTAGTTGGGGGGGAGTCCTACAATGAGCAGTTCTTC,CASSLVGGESYNEQFF
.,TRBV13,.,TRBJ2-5,TGTGCCAGCAGCTTAGGCGTCAACCAAGAGACCCAGTACTTC,CASSLGVNQETQYF
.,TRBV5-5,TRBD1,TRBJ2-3,TGTGCCAGCAGACATGACAGGGACGCGCAGTATTTT,CASRHDRDAQYF
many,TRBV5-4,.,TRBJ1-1,TGTGCCAGCAGCTCCGCTGGGGGGGGCACTGAAGCTTTCTTT,CASSSAGGGTEAFF
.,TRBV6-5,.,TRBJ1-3,TGTGCCAGCAGTTATCGGGAGGGCTCTGGAAACACCATATATTTT,CASSYREGSGNTIYF
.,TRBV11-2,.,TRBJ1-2,TGTGCCAGCAATCGGGCTAACTATGGCTACACCTTC,CASNRANYGYTF
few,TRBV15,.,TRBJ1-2,TGTGCCACCAGCCCGGGGAACTATGGCTACACCTTC,CATSPGNYGYTF
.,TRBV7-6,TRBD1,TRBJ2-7,TGTGCCAGCAGCCCAACGGGACAGGGTTACGAGCAGTACTTC,CASSPTGQGYEQYF
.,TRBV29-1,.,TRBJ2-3,TGCAGCGTTGAAGATGAACGGGATACGCAGTATTTT,CSVEDERDTQYF
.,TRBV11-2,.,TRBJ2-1,TGTGCCAGCAGCTTAGCGTTCTACAATGAGCAGTTCTTC,CASSLAFYNEQFF
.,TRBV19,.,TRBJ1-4,TGTGCCAGCGGCTGGGTCAGGGAGGCCGGTGAAAAACTGTTTTTT,CASGWVREAGEKLFF
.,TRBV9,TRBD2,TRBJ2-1,TGTGCCAGCAGCGTAGATGCTAGCGGGGGGACAAGGGGTGAGCAGTTCTTC,CASSVDASGGTRGEQFF
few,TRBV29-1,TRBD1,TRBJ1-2,TGCAGCGTTGACGAGGGGGCAGGATATGGCTACACCTTC,CSVDEGAGYGYTF
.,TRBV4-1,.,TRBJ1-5,TGCGCCAGCAGCCCCCGACATTTAAATCAGCCCCAGCATTTT,CASSPRHLNQPQHF
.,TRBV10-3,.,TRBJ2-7,TGTGCCATGCTCCGGGACGGCTACGAGCAGTACTTC,CAMLRDGYEQYF